The rows below give T cell receptor beta chains drawn from one sample of a study of shared clonotypes between healthy human individuals. Profiled with immunoSEQ multiplex PCR; TCRdb holds only in-frame clones, not every one. Of 2.3 million or so clones in the sample, approximately 93% were seen once. The sequenced sample was naive CD4+ T cells from PBMCs. These receptors were collected from a man aged 18 to 35 in good health. Some clones in this sample may be carry-over from other donors' samples. Each CDR3 is given with its conserved first and last residue. D genes are given only for firm matches. Not all rows give a size; the values are once, few, many and, for expanded clones, a class.

abundance | j_gene | v_gene | d_gene | CDR3nt | CDR3aa
- | TRBJ1-5 | TRBV5-1 | TRBD1 | TGCGCCAGCAGCTCAACAGGGGATCAGCCCCAGCATTTT | CASSSTGDQPQHF
- | TRBJ2-2 | TRBV7-8 | - | TGTGCCAGCAGCCAACAGGGGAACACCGGGGAGCTGTTTTTT | CASSQQGNTGELFF
- | TRBJ1-4 | TRBV5-6 | TRBD1 | TGTGCCAGCAGCTCTTTACAGGGGGCTAATGAAAAACTGTTTTTT | CASSSLQGANEKLFF
- | TRBJ1-3 | TRBV28 | TRBD1 | TGTGCCAGCAGTTTTCGGGACAGAGGAAACACCATATATTTT | CASSFRDRGNTIYF
- | TRBJ2-5 | TRBV11-3 | - | TGTGCCAGCAGCTCCTGCGGCTCAGCAGAAGAGACCCAGTACTTC | CASSSCGSAEETQYF
- | TRBJ1-5 | TRBV2 | - | TGTGCCAGCCATCGGGAAAGTTTGGATCAGCCCCAGCATTTT | CASHRESLDQPQHF
once | TRBJ2-7 | TRBV28 | - | TGTGCCAGCAGGAGAGGGCGGGGCGAGCAGTACTTC | CASRRGRGEQYF
- | TRBJ2-7 | TRBV15 | TRBD2 | TGTGCCACCAGCGGGGGACTAGGGACTAGCGGGGAATACGAGCAGTACTTC | CATSGGLGTSGEYEQYF
- | TRBJ1-3 | TRBV27 | TRBD1 | TGTGCCAGCAGCCGGGACAGGGGTCCCTACTCTGGAAACACCATATATTTT | CASSRDRGPYSGNTIYF
- | TRBJ2-7 | TRBV5-4 | TRBD2 | TGTGCCAGCAGCACTCCCGGGACTAGGGGGTACGAGCAGTACTTC | CASSTPGTRGYEQYF
once | TRBJ2-3 | TRBV28 | - | TGTGCCAGCAGTTTTAGCGTGGGGGTCGCAGATACGCAGTATTTT | CASSFSVGVADTQYF
once | TRBJ2-1 | TRBV28 | TRBD2 | TGTGCCAGCAAAGGGGAGCGGGAGGGCCGTTACAATGAGCAGTTCTTC | CASKGEREGRYNEQFF
- | TRBJ1-1 | TRBV28 | - | TGTGCCAGCAGGGCTATAGGACGGCCGAACACTGAAGCTTTCTTT | CASRAIGRPNTEAFF
- | TRBJ2-2 | TRBV4-1 | - | TGCGCCAGCAGTCGAATGCCGGGTGTCTACTCCGGGGAGCTGTTTTTT | CASSRMPGVYSGELFF
- | TRBJ1-1 | TRBV10-3 | - | TGTGCCATCATGAGACAGAAGAACACTGAAGCTTTCTTT | CAIMRQKNTEAFF
- | TRBJ1-4 | TRBV19 | - | TGTGCCAGTAGTATAGTAGGCAGTGTCAATGAAAAACTGTTTTTT | CASSIVGSVNEKLFF
- | TRBJ2-1 | TRBV28 | TRBD2 | TGTGCCAGCAGTACACCACTAGCGGGAGAGGGTGAGCAGTTCTTC | CASSTPLAGEGEQFF
- | TRBJ2-2 | TRBV5-4 | - | TGTGCCAGCAGCTTGTCAGGGGGGAGAACCGGGGAGCTGTTTTTT | CASSLSGGRTGELFF
- | TRBJ1-1 | TRBV28 | - | TGTGCCAGCAGTCTAGGGACAGAAGCTTTCTTT | CASSLGTEAFF
- | TRBJ1-2 | TRBV28 | TRBD1 | TGTGCCAGCAGTTTACAGGGGGCTAATCGTGGCTACACCTTC | CASSLQGANRGYTF
once | TRBJ2-3 | TRBV5-4 | TRBD1 | TGTGCCAGCAGCTCCGGACAGGGCACAGATACGCAGTATTTT | CASSSGQGTDTQYF
- | TRBJ2-2 | TRBV4-3 | - | TGCGCCAGCAGCCAACAGAAACGTGCCGGGGAGCTGTTTTTT | CASSQQKRAGELFF
few | TRBJ2-1 | TRBV7-2 | - | TGTGCCAGCAGCTTATCAGGGGATCCCTACAATGAGCAGTTCTTC | CASSLSGDPYNEQFF
- | TRBJ2-2 | TRBV29-1 | TRBD2 | TGCAGCGTTGAACCACTAGCGGGGAACACCGGGGAGCTGTTTTTT | CSVEPLAGNTGELFF
- | TRBJ2-5 | TRBV6-6 | TRBD1 | TGTGCCAGCAGAAGGACAGGAAAAGAGACCCAGTACTTC | CASRRTGKETQYF
- | TRBJ2-1 | TRBV7-8 | TRBD2 | TGTGCCAGCAGCTCCATTAGCGGGGGATACAATGAGCAGTTCTTC | CASSSISGGYNEQFF
- | TRBJ1-3 | TRBV28 | - | TGTGCCAGCAGTTTAAGATCCACCTCAGGTACTGGAAACACCATATATTTT | CASSLRSTSGTGNTIYF
- | TRBJ2-7 | TRBV28 | - | TGTGCCACCCAAATCGGACAGAGCTACGAGCAGTACTTC | CATQIGQSYEQYF
- | TRBJ1-5 | TRBV10-3 | - | TGTGCCATCAGTGAAGGATTTGGGGATCAGCCCCAGCATTTT | CAISEGFGDQPQHF
- | TRBJ2-3 | TRBV7-3 | - | TGTGCCAGCAGCCCCCACCCCGGTACGGCGGATACGCAGTATTTT | CASSPHPGTADTQYF
once | TRBJ1-1 | TRBV28 | - | TGTGCCAGCAATCCGGGGGGAGCGAACACTGAAGCTTTCTTT | CASNPGGANTEAFF
- | TRBJ1-1 | TRBV27 | - | TGTGCCAGCCGGGTCCCGGGGAAGGGGACTGAAGCTTTCTTT | CASRVPGKGTEAFF
- | TRBJ1-1 | TRBV28 | - | TGTGCCAGCAGTTCCCCCGGGAGTCCTGGGAGGACTGAAGCTTTCTTT | CASSSPGSPGRTEAFF
- | TRBJ1-1 | TRBV18 | - | TGTGCCAGCTCACCACCGGGGCGGACTGAAGCTTTCTTT | CASSPPGRTEAFF
- | TRBJ1-2 | TRBV27 | - | TGTGCCAGCAGTCCCAGCATAGCCCGTAACTATGGCTACACCTTC | CASSPSIARNYGYTF
once | TRBJ1-2 | TRBV28 | - | TGTGCCAGCAGGCAGGGCGGGAGCTATGGCTACACCTTC | CASRQGGSYGYTF
- | TRBJ2-1 | TRBV7-3 | - | TGTGCCAGCAGCTTAACTTCGGGTGAGCAGTTCTTC | CASSLTSGEQFF
- | TRBJ2-3 | TRBV5-1 | - | TGCGCCAGCAGCTTGGGGGACTCTGGCACAGATACGCAGTATTTT | CASSLGDSGTDTQYF
- | TRBJ2-7 | TRBV6-5 | - | TGTGCCAGCACTCAGCCCCTCATCGACGAGCAGTACTTC | CASTQPLIDEQYF
once | TRBJ2-5 | TRBV4-1 | - | TGCGCCAGCAGCCAAGATAGGGTGTACCAAGAGACCCAGTACTTC | CASSQDRVYQETQYF
- | TRBJ2-7 | TRBV28 | TRBD2 | TGTGCCGCGGGGGGGTCCGGCTACTACGAGCAGTACTTC | CAAGGSGYYEQYF
- | TRBJ2-7 | TRBV6-1 | - | TGTGCCAGCAGTGAACAAGGACTTTCCTACGAGCAGTACTTC | CASSEQGLSYEQYF